These 28 T cell receptor beta chains came from one sample sequenced in a study of response to subunit inactivated influenza vaccine. MiXCR, applied by TCRdb to the RT-PCR reads, yields one record per CDR3 protein. The sample has around 470,000 distinct CDR3 sequences, 7.2% seen once; the top ten hold around 12%. The specimen comprised PBMCs from blood, sampled around 25 months after vaccination. All receptors come from a man aged 45-69 years who received an inactivated influenza vaccine.

This clonotype was detected a few times. This sequence joins TRBV18 and TRBJ2-7; unclear D gene. Germline V gene sequence: CDR1 KGHSH, CDR2 LQKENI. There are 12 residues in the CDR3. Trimming removed 3 bases at V and 5 bases at J, with 8 bases between. The CDR3 coding sequence is TGTGCCAGCTCACCCGGCCAACACGAGCAGTACTTC. Translation gives CASSPGQHEQYF.

The chain combines TRBV12-3 or TRBV12-4 with TRBJ2-5; D is possibly TRBD1 or TRBD2 (6 bases each). This CDR3 has 19 residues. Trimming took 5 bases from V and 2 from J, leaving 27 bases between them. This CDR3 is CASSPPGHELLGGQETQYF. The CDR3 DNA reads TGTGCCAGCAGTCCCCCGGGACACGAACTATTAGGGGGGCAAGAGACCCAGTACTTC.

A few counts support this clonotype. This chain connects TRBV7-6 to TRBJ2-7; the D is unclear. Germline V gene data show CDR1 as SGHVS and CDR2 as FNYEAQ. Trimming pared 5 bases from V and 1 base from J, leaving 12 bases between. The CDR3 extends over 14 amino acids. Here the CDR3 reads CASSPGAASYEQYF. As DNA, the CDR3 is TGTGCCAGCAGCCCCGGAGCAGCTTCCTACGAGCAGTACTTC.

This clonotype was seen at least ten times. The gene calls are TRBV21-1 and TRBJ1-1; the table gives TRBD1 as D, unverified against the DNA. TRBV21-1 is a documented pseudogene. The CDR3 contains 16 residues. The CDR3 region has the DNA TGTGCCAGCAGCAATGGGAGAGGATATGCGAACACTGAAGCTTTCTTT. Amino acid sequence: CASSNGRGYANTEAFF.

This clonotype appeared a few times. The gene calls are TRBV12-3 or TRBV12-4 and TRBJ1-5, with a possible D match to TRBD1 (5 bases). Trimming removed 0 bases at V and 0 bases at J, with 18 bases between. The CDR3 loop spans 19 amino acids. The CDR3 region is CASSLASRQGDYSNQPQHF. As DNA, the CDR3 is TGTGCCAGCAGTTTAGCTTCAAGACAAGGGGATTATAGCAATCAGCCCCAGCATTTT.

V and J are TRBV6-5 and TRBJ2-1, with a possible D match to TRBD2 (6 bases). The CDR3 has 16 amino acids. The germline V gene has CDR1 MNHEY and CDR2 SVGAGI. Trimming left V 1 base short and J 0 bases short, with 10 bases between. The CDR3 DNA reads as TGTGCCAGCAGTTACTTTGCGGGAAGCTCCTACAATGAGCAGTTCTTC. This codes for CASSYFAGSSYNEQFF.

This clonotype was counted a few times. V and J are TRBV5-1 and TRBJ1-5; weak D call: TRBD1 (6 bases). This CDR3 region has 15 residues. With 0 bases removed from V and 3 bases from J, the gap between germline ends came to 10 bases. CDR1 SGHRS and CDR2 YFSETQ come from the germline V gene. This CDR3 reads CASSLVSGDNQPQHF. CDR3 nucleotide sequence: TGCGCCAGCAGCTTGGTCTCAGGGGACAATCAGCCCCAGCATTTT.

The chain recombines TRBV3-1 with TRBJ2-3; 9 bases are shared with TRBD1. The CDR3 totals 16 residues. Looked up from germline, CDR1 is LGHDT and CDR2 is YNNKEL (reference sequence). Trimming took 4 bases from V and 2 from J; bases not matched to a gene: 7. The CDR3 here is CASSRRDRALTDTQYF. The CDR3 nucleotides read TGTGCCAGCAGCCGCCGGGACAGGGCCCTCACAGATACGCAGTATTTT.

Many counts were recorded for this clonotype. The rearrangement links TRBV20-1 to TRBJ1-1, with 9 bases matching TRBD1. The germline V gene encodes CDR1 DFQATT and CDR2 SNEGSKA (reference sequence). CDR3 length: 15 residues. The trim removed 6 bases at V and 1 base at J, leaving 9 bases unmatched. CDR3 in amino acids: CSARDRGWWNTEAFF. The CDR3 DNA reads TGCAGTGCGCGAGACAGGGGGTGGTGGAACACTGAAGCTTTCTTT.

About this clonotype: The junction shows a germline mismatch at one end, possibly a read error. The V call is TRBV6-2 or TRBV6-3, the J call TRBJ1-4; D not resolved. From germline, CDR1 is MNHEY and CDR2 SVGEGT. The CDR3 is made up of 13 amino acids. CDR3 region: CSTSGFAPEKLFF. As DNA, the CDR3 is TGCTCCACCAGCGGATTCGCCCCTGAAAAACTGTTTTTT.

The chain joins TRBV28 to TRBJ2-4; D might be TRBD1 (6 bases). Germline values: CDR1 MDHEN, CDR2 SYDVKM. Between the trimmed V and J ends, which lost 5 bases and 2 bases, there was a span of 19 bases. The CDR3 is made up of 17 amino acids. CDR3 DNA: TGTGCCAGCAGTCTCCTCAGGGGAGCCCTATCCAAAAACATTCAGTACTTC. As protein: CASSLLRGALSKNIQYF. Looking up the rest from reference TRBV28 and TRBJ2-4 gives the full variable domain: DVKVTQSSRYLVKRTGEKVFLECVQDMDHENMFWYRQDPGLGLRLIYFSYDVKMKEKGDIPEGYSVSREKKERFSLILESASTNQTSMYLCASSLLRGALSKNIQYFGAGTRLSVL.

The J gene is TRBJ1-4, the V gene TRBV10-2; no firm D call. V gave up 0 bases and J gave up 5 bases, with 16 bases separating them. The germline CDR1 and CDR2 sequences are WSHSY and SAAADI. This CDR3 comprises 17 residues. The DNA of the CDR3 is TGCGCCAGCAGTGAGTCGAAAGGAGGGATCGGAAATGAAAAACTGTTTTTT. Its protein is CASSESKGGIGNEKLFF.

This clonotype came up many times. The V call is TRBV4-3, the J call TRBJ1-2, with D maybe TRBD1 (5 bases). V shed 0 bases and J shed 8 bases, with 16 bases lying between them. This CDR3 is built from 15 residues. CDR1 is LGHNA and CDR2 is YSLEER in the germline V gene. The CDR3 sequence: CASSQDPQDSGGYTF. In DNA, the CDR3 is TGCGCCAGCAGCCAAGACCCACAGGACTCAGGCGGCTACACCTTC.

The chain carries TRBV30 and TRBJ2-5; D may correspond to TRBD1 or TRBD2 (6 bases each). This CDR3 region has 13 residues. The V gene lost 3 bases and the J gene lost 6 bases, with 14 bases spanning the gap. Germline-derived CDR1 and CDR2 are GTSNPN and SVGIG (reference sequence). The CDR3 region has the DNA TGTGCCTGGAGACCACAGGGACTTAAGACCCAGTACTTC. This encodes CAWRPQGLKTQYF.

This clonotype was seen many times. The chain joins TRBV20-1 to TRBJ2-7, with a weak D call TRBD1 (5 bases). The CDR3 contains 14 residues. Per germline, CDR1 DFQATT and CDR2 SNEGSKA (reference sequence). V dropped 0 bases and J dropped 0 bases, with 9 bases sitting between them. This chain's CDR3 is CSARDLRDSYEQYF. CDR3 nucleotides: TGCAGTGCTAGAGATCTCAGGGACTCCTACGAGCAGTACTTC.

The table lists this clonotype with a few counts. The chain joins TRBV11-2 to TRBJ2-3; TRBD1 or TRBD2 may be the D gene (6 bases each). This CDR3 is 16 amino acids long. Germline V gene data show CDR1 as SGHAT and CDR2 as FQNNGV. V gave up 3 bases and J gave up 0 bases, with 13 bases separating them. Written as DNA, the CDR3 is TGTGCCAGCAGCTTTTTACAGGGACTTAGCACAGATACGCAGTATTTT. Its translation is CASSFLQGLSTDTQYF.

At least ten counts were recorded for this clonotype. This chain uses TRBV11-2 with TRBJ1-2; 11 bases fit TRBD1. Germline trimming cut 5 bases from V and 4 bases from J; bases unmatched to any gene: 9. Germline V gene sequence: CDR1 SGHAT, CDR2 FQNNGV. The CDR3 sequence is 16 residues long. The CDR3 region is CASSPGQGAEVYGYTF. As DNA, the CDR3 is TGTGCCAGCAGCCCAGGACAGGGGGCTGAGGTCTATGGCTACACCTTC.

The chain has TRBV5-1 and TRBJ1-1, with D possibly matching TRBD1 (5 bases). V dropped 0 bases and J dropped 0 bases, with 15 bases sitting between them. The length of the CDR3 is 17 residues. CDR1 is SGHRS, CDR2 YFSETQ, per germline. The CDR3 spells CASSLGQGLGMNTEAFF. In nucleotides, the CDR3 is TGCGCCAGCAGCTTGGGGCAGGGCTTGGGAATGAACACTGAAGCTTTCTTT. Combining the CDR3 with reference TRBV5-1 and TRBJ1-1 gives the whole variable domain KAGVTQTPRYLIKTRGQQVTLSCSPISGHRSVSWYQQTPGQGLQFLFEYFSETQRNKGNFPGRFSGRQFSNSRSEMNVSTLELGDSALYLCASSLGQGLGMNTEAFFGQGTRLTVV.

This clonotype has at least ten counts. The chain carries TRBV2 and TRBJ2-2; the D call may be TRBD1 or TRBD2 (5 bases each). CDR1 and CDR2 from the germline V gene are SNHLY and FYNNEI. The CDR3 length is 15 residues. The V and J ends lost 7 bases and 4 bases respectively, with 16 bases between them. The CDR3 nucleotides read TGTGCCAGCACCACCGGGACGATCGGCACCGGGGAGCTGTTTTTT. Its translation is CASTTGTIGTGELFF.

This clonotype was counted only a few times. This chain uses TRBV6-1 with TRBJ2-5; 12 bases line up with TRBD2. Germline CDR1 reads MNHNS; CDR2 reads SASEGT. This CDR3 region has 15 residues. J gave up 5 bases and V 6 bases, and 7 bases lay outside the gene matches. CDR3 sequence (DNA): TGTGCCAGCAGAGTCCTAGCGGGGGGGATGGAGACCCAGTACTTC. This sequence encodes CASRVLAGGMETQYF.

This clonotype has ten or more counts. The rearrangement links TRBV5-1 to TRBJ2-5; 11 positions agree with TRBD2. CDR1 and CDR2 (germline): SGHRS, YFSETQ. The CDR3 is 16 residues long. V shed 1 base, J shed 1 base, and the junction held 3 bases outside the gene matches. The DNA for the CDR3 is TGCGCCAGCAGCTTGATGCTAGCGGGGGGCCAAGAGACCCAGTACTTC. It is translated as CASSLMLAGGQETQYF.

This clonotype has just a few counts. The V call is TRBV18, the J call TRBJ1-1; tentatively, D is TRBD1 (5 bases). Trimming stripped 6 bases from V and 7 bases from J, with 12 bases between. This CDR3 spans 12 amino acids. Germline-derived CDR1 and CDR2 are KGHSH and LQKENI. The CDR3 DNA sequence: TGTGCCAGCTCCCCCACGACAGATGAAGCTTTCTTT. Amino acid sequence: CASSPTTDEAFF.

The V gene is TRBV12-3 or TRBV12-4, the J gene TRBJ1-1; 8 bases agree with TRBD1. V was pared by 1 base and J by 1 base, with 2 bases of the junction left unmatched. This CDR3 is 15 amino acids long. The CDR3 DNA is TGTGCCAGCAGTTTAGGGACAGGGAGGAACACTGAAGCTTTCTTT. Protein sequence: CASSLGTGRNTEAFF.

This clonotype was seen many times. The rearrangement links TRBV7-2 to TRBJ1-1; D is uncertain. Trimming pared 1 base from V and 0 bases from J, leaving 9 bases between. The CDR3 length is 15 residues. Germline CDR1 SGHTA, CDR2 FQGNSA. The CDR3 spells CASSLEAFLNTEAFF. The CDR3 coding sequence is TGTGCCAGCAGCTTAGAAGCATTCCTGAACACTGAAGCTTTCTTT.

Written as DNA, the CDR3 is TGCAGTGCTAGGTCTACTAGCGGCCGGTCGGAGACCCAGTACTTC. This sequence encodes CSARSTSGRSETQYF. J is TRBJ2-5 and V is TRBV20-1; TRBD2 aligns across 8 bases. This CDR3 spans 15 amino acids. Germline trimming cut 3 bases from V and 5 bases from J; bases unmatched to any gene: 11. From germline, CDR1 is DFQATT and CDR2 SNEGSKA (reference sequence).

This clonotype has ten or more counts. V and J are TRBV12-3 or TRBV12-4 and TRBJ2-2; no clear D. The CDR3 has 13 amino acids. The V gene lost 6 bases and the J gene lost 7 bases, with 12 bases spanning the gap. The CDR3 loop is CASSPSVGGELFF. CDR3 in DNA: TGTGCCAGCAGCCCCTCTGTCGGCGGGGAGCTGTTTTTT.

V gene TRBV10-2 combines with J gene TRBJ2-5; no reliable D call. Trimming pared 8 bases from V and 2 bases from J, leaving 18 bases between. In germline, CDR1 is WSHSY, CDR2 SAAADI. The length of the CDR3 is 15 residues. The CDR3 loop is CASAPGPGRQETQYF. The CDR3 DNA reads TGCGCCAGCGCCCCTGGTCCCGGCAGACAAGAGACCCAGTACTTC.

This clonotype was seen many times. The V gene is TRBV20-1, the J gene TRBJ2-1, with 8 bases matching TRBD2. Looked up from germline, CDR1 is DFQATT and CDR2 is SNEGSKA (reference sequence). There are 14 residues in the CDR3. The V segment lost 4 bases and the J segment 8 bases; nucleotides outside the gene matches: 10. The CDR3 region has the DNA TGCAGTGCTATAGGACTAGCTGGGGTCGATGAGCAGTTCTTC. Translated: CSAIGLAGVDEQFF.